The next 15 T cell receptor beta chains were all read from a single sample in a study of T cells after yellow fever vaccination. TCRdb redid the calling of the 5' RACE reads with MiXCR, one entry per CDR3 protein. The sample has 600,000 to 750,000 distinct CDR3 sequences; 9% to 15% are singletons. Material: PBMCs, obtained on the day of the yellow fever booster vaccination. The source of these receptors is a man aged 25-40 years who received the YFV17D yellow fever vaccine.

This clonotype was seen a few times. V is TRBV7-2 and J is TRBJ1-6, with TRBD1 as a possible D gene (5 bases). The CDR3 contains 16 residues. Germline lookup yields CDR1 SGHTA and CDR2 FQGNSA. V lost 2 bases, J lost 5 bases, and 13 bases lay in between. DNA of the CDR3: TGTGCCAGCAGCTTAAATGTGGGACCACATAATTCACCCCTCCACTTT. It yields the protein CASSLNVGPHNSPLHF.

This clonotype was recorded a few times. The chain combines TRBV9 with TRBJ1-1; tentative D call: TRBD1 (5 bases). V dropped 3 bases and J dropped 3 bases, with 12 bases sitting between them. CDR1 SGDLS and CDR2 YYNGEE come from the germline V gene. The CDR3 contains 14 residues. CDR3 region: CASSGVKGHTEAFF. In DNA form, the CDR3 reads TGTGCCAGCAGCGGAGTGAAGGGACACACTGAAGCTTTCTTT. Variable domain in full (rest from reference TRBV9 and TRBJ1-1): DSGVTQTPKHLITATGQRVTLRCSPRSGDLSVYWYQQSLDQGLQFLIQYYNGEERAKGNILERFSAQQFPDLHSELNLSSLELGDSALYFCASSGVKGHTEAFFGQGTRLTVV.

This clonotype has just a few counts. This chain uses TRBV18 with TRBJ1-2, with 9 bases that match TRBD1. The CDR3 has 15 residues. Trimming at V came to 2 bases and at J to 8 bases, leaving 9 bases not matched to a gene. Germline V gives CDR1 KGHSH, CDR2 LQKENI. The CDR3 sequence: CASSPTGTGPSGYTF. CDR3 coding DNA: TGTGCCAGCTCACCAACCGGGACAGGGCCGTCGGGCTACACCTTC.

The sample holds one count of this clonotype. The gene calls are TRBV28 and TRBJ1-2; 10 bases fit TRBD1. The CDR3 contains 13 residues. J lost 8 bases, V lost 4 bases, and 4 bases had no gene match. CDR1 and CDR2 from the germline V gene are MDHEN and SYDVKM. The CDR3 loop reads CASSSGQGGGYTF. The CDR3 nucleotides are TGTGCCAGCAGTTCCGGACAGGGGGGAGGCTACACCTTC.

This CDR3 reads CASSPLAKLAKNIQYF. The CDR3 coding sequence is TGTGCCAGCAGCCCGTTAGCGAAACTAGCCAAAAACATTCAGTACTTC. V gene TRBV7-9 combines with J gene TRBJ2-4; possible D gene TRBD2, 5 bases. The CDR3 contains 16 residues. Germline CDR1 and CDR2: SEHNR and FQNEAQ (reference sequence). V gave up 5 bases and J gave up 0 bases, with 14 bases separating them.

V gene TRBV29-1 combines with J gene TRBJ2-7; 9 nucleotides agree with TRBD1. The V segment lost 1 base and the J segment 0 bases; nucleotides outside the gene matches: 4. CDR3 size: 15 residues. Looked up from germline, CDR1 is SQVTM and CDR2 is ANQGSEA. CDR3 DNA sequence: TGCAGCGTTGAAGGTTCGACAGGGGGCTCCTACGAGCAGTACTTC. Translation: CSVEGSTGGSYEQYF.

This clonotype has ten or more counts. The V call is TRBV19, the J call TRBJ2-7; D perhaps matches TRBD1 (6 bases). V was clipped by 4 bases and J by 0 bases, with 13 bases between them. Germline V CDR1 and CDR2: LNHDA, SQIVND (reference sequence). The CDR3 spans 15 residues. This CDR3 reads CASSKGQTSSYEQYF. CDR3 in DNA: TGTGCCAGTAGTAAAGGACAGACCAGCTCCTACGAGCAGTACTTC.

This clonotype was found many times. This chain connects TRBV7-8 to TRBJ2-3; tentatively, D is TRBD1 (5 bases). The CDR3 runs to 16 residues. CDR1 and CDR2 from the germline V gene are SGHVS and FQNEAQ. Deletions cut 4 bases from V and 0 bases from J, with 14 bases between. The CDR3 region is CASSSIGGASTDTQYF. CDR3 nucleotides: TGTGCCAGCAGCTCGATAGGTGGGGCTAGCACAGATACGCAGTATTTT.

The V call is TRBV5-1, the J call TRBJ2-1, with 9 bases identical to TRBD2. The V gene end was trimmed by 0 bases and the J gene end by 9 bases; junction bases not matched to a gene: 7. Germline values: CDR1 SGHRS, CDR2 YFSETQ. CDR3 length equals 15 residues. DNA for the CDR3: TGCGCCAGCAGCTTGGACGGGGCGGGAGGGGGTGAGCAGTTCTTC. Protein sequence: CASSLDGAGGGEQFF. Supplemented by reference TRBV5-1 and TRBJ2-1, the full variable domain reads KAGVTQTPRYLIKTRGQQVTLSCSPISGHRSVSWYQQTPGQGLQFLFEYFSETQRNKGNFPGRFSGRQFSNSRSEMNVSTLELGDSALYLCASSLDGAGGGEQFFGPGTRLTVL.

The V and J genes are TRBV20-1 and TRBJ2-1; 9 bases line up with TRBD2. J lost 6 bases, V lost 1 base, and 10 bases had no gene match. This CDR3 is 16 amino acids long. The germline gives CDR1 DFQATT, CDR2 SNEGSKA (reference sequence). This CDR3 is CSARGVVAGESNEQFF. The DNA for the CDR3 is TGCAGTGCTAGAGGGGTGGTAGCGGGAGAGAGCAATGAGCAGTTCTTC.

This rearrangement joins TRBV5-1 to TRBJ2-7; D possibly corresponds to TRBD1 (6 bases). Germline CDR1 is SGHRS and CDR2 is YFSETQ. Trimming took off 4 bases at V and 6 bases at J, with 17 bases between the two ends. This CDR3 is built from 14 residues. The DNA for the CDR3 is TGCGCCAGCAGCGAGGGACAAAGGTCCGGCGAGCAGTACTTC. It is translated as CASSEGQRSGEQYF.

This chain joins TRBV7-9 and TRBJ2-3; D is undetermined. This CDR3 region has 12 residues. Germline lookup yields CDR1 SEHNR and CDR2 FQNEAQ (reference sequence). Deletions cut 1 base from V and 11 bases from J, with 10 bases between. In nucleotides, the CDR3 is TGTGCCAGCAGCTTAGGGGGAACGGAGCAGTATTTT. This encodes CASSLGGTEQYF. Complete variable domain (other parts from reference TRBV7-9 and TRBJ2-3): DTGVSQNPRHKITKRGQNVTFRCDPISEHNRLYWYRQTLGQGPEFLTYFQNEAQLEKSRLLSDRFSAERPKGSFSTLEIQRTEQGDSAMYLCASSLGGTEQYFGPGTRLTVL.

This clonotype was observed a handful of times. The DNA of the CDR3 is TGTGCCAGCAGCCCCCTAGCGGGTATCTACGAGCAGTACTTC. This translates into CASSPLAGIYEQYF. The chain links TRBV7-8 to TRBJ2-7, with 8 positions matching TRBD2. From germline, CDR1 is SGHVS and CDR2 FQNEAQ. V was pared by 5 bases and J by 3 bases, with 6 bases of the junction left unmatched. The CDR3 contains 14 residues.

This clonotype was detected a few times. V gene TRBV7-9 combines with J gene TRBJ2-1, with 10 bases matching TRBD2. The CDR3 sequence is 15 residues long. After removal of 1 base from V and 10 bases from J, the junction contained 7 bases not matched to a gene. The germline CDR1 and CDR2 sequences are SEHNR and FQNEAQ (reference sequence). For the CDR3, the DNA is TGTGCCAGCAGCTTAGATCCGGGACTAGCGCGCGAGCAGTTCTTC. It encodes CASSLDPGLAREQFF. The variable domain in full, with the rest retrieved from reference TRBV7-9 and TRBJ2-1, is DTGVSQNPRHKITKRGQNVTFRCDPISEHNRLYWYRQTLGQGPEFLTYFQNEAQLEKSRLLSDRFSAERPKGSFSTLEIQRTEQGDSAMYLCASSLDPGLAREQFFGPGTRLTVL.

The genes are TRBV20-1 and TRBJ2-7; TRBD1 matches at 7 bases. The CDR3 contains 12 residues. From germline, CDR1 is DFQATT and CDR2 SNEGSKA (reference sequence). The J segment lost 5 bases and the V segment lost 0 bases, leaving 1 base of the junction unmatched. CDR3 sequence (DNA): TGCAGTGCTAGAGATGACAGGGACGAGCAGTACTTC. Its protein is CSARDDRDEQYF.